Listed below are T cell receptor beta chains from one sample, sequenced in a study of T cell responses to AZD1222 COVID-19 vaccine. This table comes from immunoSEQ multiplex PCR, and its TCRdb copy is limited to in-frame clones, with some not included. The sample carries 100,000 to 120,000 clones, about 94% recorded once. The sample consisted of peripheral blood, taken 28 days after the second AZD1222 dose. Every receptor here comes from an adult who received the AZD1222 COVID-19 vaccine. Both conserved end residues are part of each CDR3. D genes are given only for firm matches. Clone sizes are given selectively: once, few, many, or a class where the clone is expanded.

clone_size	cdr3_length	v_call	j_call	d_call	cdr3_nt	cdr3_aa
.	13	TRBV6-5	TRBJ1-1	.	TGTGCCAGCACGATGGAGATGAACACTGAAGCTTTCTTT	CASTMEMNTEAFF
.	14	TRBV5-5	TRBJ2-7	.	TGTGCCAGCAGCTTGGGGCCGGGAAGCTACGAGCAGTACTTC	CASSLGPGSYEQYF
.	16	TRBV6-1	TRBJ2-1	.	TGTGCCAGCAGTGAATGGGGAATCCGAACCTACAATGAGCAGTTCTTC	CASSEWGIRTYNEQFF
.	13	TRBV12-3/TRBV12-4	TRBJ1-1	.	TGTGCCAGCAGTTCAACAAAGAACACTGAAGCTTTCTTT	CASSSTKNTEAFF
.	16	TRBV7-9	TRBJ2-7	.	TGTGCCAGCAGCTTAGGCACAGGGATTAGGGCCTACGAGCAGTACTTC	CASSLGTGIRAYEQYF
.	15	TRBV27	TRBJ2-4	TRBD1	TGTGCCAGCACCGGGACAGGGGGTAAAAAAAACATTCAGTACTTC	CASTGTGGKKNIQYF
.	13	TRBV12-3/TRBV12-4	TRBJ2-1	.	TGTGCCAGCAGTTTTCAGGATAGGGATGAGCAGTTCTTC	CASSFQDRDEQFF
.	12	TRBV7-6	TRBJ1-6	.	TGTGCCAGCAGCACCTTGAGAGGATCCCTCCACTTT	CASSTLRGSLHF
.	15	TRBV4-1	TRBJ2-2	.	TGCGCCAGCAGCTTGGAGGGGGTCAGGGCCGGGGAGCTGTTTTTT	CASSLEGVRAGELFF
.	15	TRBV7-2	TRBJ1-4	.	TGTGCCAGCAGCTTCTCAAGGGCCCAGTCTAAAAAACTGTTTTTT	CASSFSRAQSKKLFF
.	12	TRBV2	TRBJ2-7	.	TGTGCCAGCAGTCTAGTCGTCGACGAGCAGTACTTC	CASSLVVDEQYF
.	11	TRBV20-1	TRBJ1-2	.	TGCAGTGCTAGACAGGGCTATGGCTACACCTTC	CSARQGYGYTF
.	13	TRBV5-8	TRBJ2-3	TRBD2	TGTGCCAGCAGCGCTAGAGGCGGGAGGACGCAGTATTTT	CASSARGGRTQYF
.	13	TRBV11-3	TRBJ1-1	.	TGTGCCAGCAGCTTAGGGTGGGGAAATGAAGCTTTCTTT	CASSLGWGNEAFF
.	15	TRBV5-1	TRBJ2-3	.	TGCGCCAGCAGCTCGACCCTTGGGTACGAGCATACGCAGTATTTT	CASSSTLGYEHTQYF
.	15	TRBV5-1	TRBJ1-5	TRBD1	TGCGCCAGCAGCCCGGGACAGGGGTTCGGGCAGCCCCAGCATTTT	CASSPGQGFGQPQHF
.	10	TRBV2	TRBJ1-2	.	TGTCCCGCGGGGGTCCCCTCTCCGTCCTTC	CPAGVPSPSF
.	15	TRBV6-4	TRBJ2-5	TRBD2	TGTGCCAGCAGTGACTGTTGGGGGGGCCAAGAGACCCAGTACTTC	CASSDCWGGQETQYF
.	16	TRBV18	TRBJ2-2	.	TGTGCCAGCTCACCATATAATGGGCCCGGCCCCGGGGAGCTGTTTTTT	CASSPYNGPGPGELFF
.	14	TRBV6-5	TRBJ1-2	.	TGTGCCAGCAGGACCCAGGGGCGCGCGTCTGGCTACACCTTC	CASRTQGRASGYTF
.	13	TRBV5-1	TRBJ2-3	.	TGCGCCAGCAGCTTGTCCCCGGGAGATACGCAGTATTTT	CASSLSPGDTQYF
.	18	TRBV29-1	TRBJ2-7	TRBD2	TGCAGCGTTGAAGGCATTGCTAGCGGGGGATATGCACACTACGAGCAGTACTTC	CSVEGIASGGYAHYEQYF
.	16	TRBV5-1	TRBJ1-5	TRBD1	TGCGCCAGCAGCTTGGGGACAGGGGGCAGCTACCAGCCCCAGCATTTT	CASSLGTGGSYQPQHF
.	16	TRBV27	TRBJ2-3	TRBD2	TGTGCCAGCAGTTACGGGACTAGCGGAGCCACAGATACGCAGTATTTT	CASSYGTSGATDTQYF
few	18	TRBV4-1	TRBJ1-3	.	TGCGCCAGCAGCCAAGATAAAGCGGTGGCATACTCTGGAAACACCATATATTTT	CASSQDKAVAYSGNTIYF